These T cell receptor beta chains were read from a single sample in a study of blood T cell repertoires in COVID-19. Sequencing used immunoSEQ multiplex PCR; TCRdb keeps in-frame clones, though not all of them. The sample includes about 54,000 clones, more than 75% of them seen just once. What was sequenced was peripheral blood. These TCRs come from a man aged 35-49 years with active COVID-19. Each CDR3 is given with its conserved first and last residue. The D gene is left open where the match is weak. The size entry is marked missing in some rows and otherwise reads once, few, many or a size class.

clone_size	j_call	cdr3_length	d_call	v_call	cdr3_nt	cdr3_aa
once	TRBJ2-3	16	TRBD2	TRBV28	TGTGCCAGCAGTTTCCTCCCGGGGGGGGACACAGATACGCAGTATTTT	CASSFLPGGDTDTQYF
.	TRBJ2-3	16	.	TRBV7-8	TGTGCCAGCAGCGGCGGAGCGGAGGTCCGAACAGATACGCAGTATTTT	CASSGGAEVRTDTQYF
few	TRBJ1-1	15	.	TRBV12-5	TGTGCTAGTGGTTTGGACCTACAGGGACGGGCTGAAGCTTTCTTT	CASGLDLQGRAEAFF
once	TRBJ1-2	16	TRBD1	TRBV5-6	TGTGCCAGCAGCTGGACAGGGGAGAGTTATGACTATGGCTACACCTTC	CASSWTGESYDYGYTF
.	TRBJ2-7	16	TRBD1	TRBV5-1	TGCGCCAGCAGCTTCGTTACCGGGACAGGGCACCACGAGCAGTACTTC	CASSFVTGTGHHEQYF
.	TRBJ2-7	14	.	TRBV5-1	TGCGCCAGCAGCGACCCCCGGAGCTCCTACGAGCAGTACTTC	CASSDPRSSYEQYF
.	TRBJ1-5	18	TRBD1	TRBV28	TGTGCCAGCAGTTTAGGGCGCATTGGGACAGGGGGCAATCAGCCCCAGCATTTT	CASSLGRIGTGGNQPQHF
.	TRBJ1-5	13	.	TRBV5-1	TGCGCCCGCAGCTTGGGGGGGGGTCAGCCCCAGCATTTT	CARSLGGGQPQHF
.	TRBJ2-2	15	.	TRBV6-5	TGTGCCAGCAGTTCCCTAGGAGGGTACCCCGGGGAGCTGTTTTTT	CASSSLGGYPGELFF
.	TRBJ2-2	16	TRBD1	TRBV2	TGTGCCAGCAGCCGACAGGGACCCTCGAACACCGGGGAGCTGTTTTTT	CASSRQGPSNTGELFF
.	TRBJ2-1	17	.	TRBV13	TGTGCCAGCAGCTTAATCCAACAGGGGACTCGTTACAATGAGCAGTTCTTC	CASSLIQQGTRYNEQFF
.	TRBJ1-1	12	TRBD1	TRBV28	TGTGCCAATTCGCTCCCAGGGGGTGAAGCTTTCTTT	CANSLPGGEAFF
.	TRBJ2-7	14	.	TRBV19	TGTGCCAGTAGCCCGGACACAGTTCCCTACGAGCAGTACTTC	CASSPDTVPYEQYF
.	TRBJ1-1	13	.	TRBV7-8	TGTGCCAGCAGCTTATCCGGGATCGCTGAAGCTTTCTTT	CASSLSGIAEAFF
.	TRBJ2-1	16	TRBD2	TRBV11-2	TGTGCCAGCAGCCCCGGGGGGGGATGGGGCGACAATGAGCAGTTCTTC	CASSPGGGWGDNEQFF
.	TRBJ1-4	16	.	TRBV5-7	TGTGCCAGCAGCTTGGTGCCCGGGACAACTAATGAAAAACTGTTTTTT	CASSLVPGTTNEKLFF
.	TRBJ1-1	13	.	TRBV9	TGTGCCAGCAGCGTAGTTTTAGGGGGAGAAGCTTTCTTT	CASSVVLGGEAFF
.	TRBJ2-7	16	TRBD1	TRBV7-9	TGTGCCAGCAGCTCCCCAACTCGGACAGGGATCTACGAGCAGTACTTC	CASSSPTRTGIYEQYF
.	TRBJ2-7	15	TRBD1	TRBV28	TGTGCCAGCAGTAGAGGGGACAGTCTTTCCTACGAGCAGTACTTC	CASSRGDSLSYEQYF
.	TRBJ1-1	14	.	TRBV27	TGTGCCAGCAGTTTTTGGGGGCAAAGCACTGAAGCTTTCTTT	CASSFWGQSTEAFF
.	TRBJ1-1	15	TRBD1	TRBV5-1	TGCGCCAGCAGCTTTGGGACAGGGAGGAACACTGAAGCTTTCTTT	CASSFGTGRNTEAFF
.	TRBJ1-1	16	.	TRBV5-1	TGCGCCAGCAGCTTGGAAAGAGGCAGGGAAAACACTGAAGCTTTCTTT	CASSLERGRENTEAFF
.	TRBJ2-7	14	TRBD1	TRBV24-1	TGTGCCACCACCCGACAGGGATTTCCCTACGAGCAGTACTTC	CATTRQGFPYEQYF
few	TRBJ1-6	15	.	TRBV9	TGTGCCAGCAGCGTAAGGGGGGGAAATAATTCACCCCTCCACTTT	CASSVRGGNNSPLHF
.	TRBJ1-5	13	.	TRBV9	TGTGCCAGCAGCGTCAGGGGAAATCAGCCCCAGCATTTT	CASSVRGNQPQHF
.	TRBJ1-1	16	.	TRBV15	TGTGCCACCAGCAGAGGAGAACGCCTAATGAACACTGAAGCTTTCTTT	CATSRGERLMNTEAFF
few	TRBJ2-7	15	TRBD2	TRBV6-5	TGTGCCAGCAGTTACTTAGCGGGCGGGACCTACGAGCAGTACTTC	CASSYLAGGTYEQYF
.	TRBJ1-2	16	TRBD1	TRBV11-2	TGTGCCAGCAGCGTAGGCCGGGACAGGGTCAACTATGGCTACACCTTC	CASSVGRDRVNYGYTF
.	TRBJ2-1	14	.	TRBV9	TGTGCCAGCAGCGTAGAACCCACAGATAGTGAGCAGTTCTTC	CASSVEPTDSEQFF
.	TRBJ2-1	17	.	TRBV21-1	TGTGCCAGCAGCAAAGAGTTGGGCGCCAGCTCCTACAATGAGCAGTTCTTC	CASSKELGASSYNEQFF
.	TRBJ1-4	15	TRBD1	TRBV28	TGTGCCAGCACCGCCGGGACAGCAACTAATGAAAAACTGTTTTTT	CASTAGTATNEKLFF
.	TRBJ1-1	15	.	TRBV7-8	TGTGCCAGCAGCTTAGCCGTTGGTGGGGCCACTGAAGCTTTCTTT	CASSLAVGGATEAFF
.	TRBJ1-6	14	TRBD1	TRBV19	TGTGCCAGTACCCTAGGACAGGGGTATTCACCCCTCCACTTT	CASTLGQGYSPLHF
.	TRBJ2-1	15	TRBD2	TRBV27	TGTGCCAGCAGTCTCGGGGGGAGGGCCGGGAATGAGCAGTTCTTC	CASSLGGRAGNEQFF
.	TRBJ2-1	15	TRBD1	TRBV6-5	TGTGCCAGCACCCGGACAGGGGGAAGGTTCGGTGAGCAGTTCTTC	CASTRTGGRFGEQFF
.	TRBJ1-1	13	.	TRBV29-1	TGCAGCGCCGAGGGCTCTCCGGGCACTGAAGCTTTCTTT	CSAEGSPGTEAFF
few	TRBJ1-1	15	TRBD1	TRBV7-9	TGTGCCAGCAGCAGATATAGGACAGGGAACACTGAAGCTTTCTTT	CASSRYRTGNTEAFF
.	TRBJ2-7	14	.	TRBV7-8	TGTGCCAGCAGCTATTTGTACAGCACCTACGAGCAGTACTTC	CASSYLYSTYEQYF
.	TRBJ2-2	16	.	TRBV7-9	TGTGCCAGCAGCGGCTCTAGACTAGCGAACACCGGGGAGCTGTTTTTT	CASSGSRLANTGELFF
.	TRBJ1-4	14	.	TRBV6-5	TGTGCCAGCAGCTTCAGGGTTAATAATGAAAAACTGTTTTTT	CASSFRVNNEKLFF
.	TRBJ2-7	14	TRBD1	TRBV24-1	TGTGCCACCAGTCCCGGGACAGGGTCTTACGAGCAGTACTTC	CATSPGTGSYEQYF
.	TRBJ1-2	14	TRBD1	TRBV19	TGTGCCAGTAGGCGACAGGGGGAGGACTATGGCTACACCTTC	CASRRQGEDYGYTF
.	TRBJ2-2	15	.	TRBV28	TGTGCCAGCAGTCCCGGACTAATAAACACCGGGGAGCTGTTTTTT	CASSPGLINTGELFF